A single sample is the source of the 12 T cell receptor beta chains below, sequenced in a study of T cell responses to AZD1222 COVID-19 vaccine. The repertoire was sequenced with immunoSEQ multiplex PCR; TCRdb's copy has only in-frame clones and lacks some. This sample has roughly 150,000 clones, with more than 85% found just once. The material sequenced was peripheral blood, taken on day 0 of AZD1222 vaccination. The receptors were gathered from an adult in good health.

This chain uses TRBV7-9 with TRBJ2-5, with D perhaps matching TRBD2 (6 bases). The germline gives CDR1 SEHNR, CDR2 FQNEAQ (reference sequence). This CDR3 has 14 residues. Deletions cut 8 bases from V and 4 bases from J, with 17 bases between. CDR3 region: CASGPGVLGETQYF. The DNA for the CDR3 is TGTGCCAGCGGGCCGGGGGTATTGGGAGAGACCCAGTACTTC.

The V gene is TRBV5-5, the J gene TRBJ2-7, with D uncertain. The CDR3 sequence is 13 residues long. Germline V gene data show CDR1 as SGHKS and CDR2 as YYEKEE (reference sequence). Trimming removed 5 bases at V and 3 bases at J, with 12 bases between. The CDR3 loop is CASRVEDRYEQYF. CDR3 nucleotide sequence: TGTGCCAGCAGGGTAGAAGATCGCTACGAGCAGTACTTC.

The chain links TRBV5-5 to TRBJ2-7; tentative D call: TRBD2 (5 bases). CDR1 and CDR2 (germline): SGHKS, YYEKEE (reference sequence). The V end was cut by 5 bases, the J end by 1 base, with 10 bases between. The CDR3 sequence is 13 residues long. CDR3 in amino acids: CASRLGSSYEQYF. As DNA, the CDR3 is TGTGCCAGCAGACTAGGGTCTTCCTACGAGCAGTACTTC.

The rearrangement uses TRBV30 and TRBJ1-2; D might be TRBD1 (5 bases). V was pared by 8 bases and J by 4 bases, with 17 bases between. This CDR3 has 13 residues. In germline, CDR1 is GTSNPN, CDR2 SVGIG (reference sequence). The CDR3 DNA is TGTGCCAAAGACTCAGGGACCGGCTATGGCTACACCTTC. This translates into CAKDSGTGYGYTF.

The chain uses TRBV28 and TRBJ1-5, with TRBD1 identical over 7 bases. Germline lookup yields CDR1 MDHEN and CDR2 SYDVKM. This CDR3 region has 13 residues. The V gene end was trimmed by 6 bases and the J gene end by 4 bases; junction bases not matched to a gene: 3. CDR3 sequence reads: CASRGGANQPQHF. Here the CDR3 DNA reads TGTGCCAGCAGAGGGGGCGCAAATCAGCCCCAGCATTTT.

As DNA, the CDR3 is TGTGCCATCCGCGGCCGCAATGGACAGGGGGGATCCGGGGAGCTGTTTTTT. Residues: CAIRGRNGQGGSGELFF. The J gene is TRBJ2-2, the V gene TRBV10-3; 10 bases fit TRBD1. Germline values: CDR1 ENHRY, CDR2 SYGVKD. With 8 bases clipped from V and 6 bases from J, the junction kept 15 bases outside the gene matches. The CDR3 totals 17 residues.

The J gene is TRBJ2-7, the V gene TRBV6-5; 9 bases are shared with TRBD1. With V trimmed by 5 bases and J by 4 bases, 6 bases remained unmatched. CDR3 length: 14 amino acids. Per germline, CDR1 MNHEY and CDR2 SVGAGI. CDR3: CASSNGDRAYEQYF. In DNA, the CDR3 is TGTGCCAGCAGTAACGGGGACAGGGCGTACGAGCAGTACTTC.

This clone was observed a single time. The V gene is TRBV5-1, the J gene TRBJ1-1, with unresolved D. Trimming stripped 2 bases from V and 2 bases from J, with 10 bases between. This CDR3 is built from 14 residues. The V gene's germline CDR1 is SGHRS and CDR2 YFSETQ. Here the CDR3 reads CASSFLDGNTEAFF. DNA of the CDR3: TGCGCCAGCAGCTTCCTGGACGGAAACACTGAAGCTTTCTTT. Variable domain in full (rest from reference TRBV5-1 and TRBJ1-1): KAGVTQTPRYLIKTRGQQVTLSCSPISGHRSVSWYQQTPGQGLQFLFEYFSETQRNKGNFPGRFSGRQFSNSRSEMNVSTLELGDSALYLCASSFLDGNTEAFFGQGTRLTVV.

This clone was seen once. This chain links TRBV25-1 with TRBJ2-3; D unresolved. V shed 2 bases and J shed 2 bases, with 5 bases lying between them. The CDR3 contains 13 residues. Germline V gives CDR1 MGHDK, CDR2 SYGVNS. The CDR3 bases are TGTGCCAGCAGTGAACCCCTCACAGATACGCAGTATTTT. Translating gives CASSEPLTDTQYF.

CDR3 protein: CASSPRGVVNEQFF. In DNA, the CDR3 is TGTGCCAGCTCACCAAGGGGAGTTGTAAATGAGCAGTTCTTC. This chain uses TRBV18 with TRBJ2-1, with D possibly called TRBD1 or TRBD2 (5 bases each). V lost 2 bases and J 7 bases, leaving 12 bases between the germline ends. The germline V gene has CDR1 KGHSH and CDR2 LQKENI. The CDR3 covers 14 residues.

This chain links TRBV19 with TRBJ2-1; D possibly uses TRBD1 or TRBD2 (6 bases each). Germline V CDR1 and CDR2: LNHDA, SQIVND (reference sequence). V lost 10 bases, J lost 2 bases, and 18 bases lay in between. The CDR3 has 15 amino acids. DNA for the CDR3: TGTGCCACTCAAAAGGGGGGAGGTACCTACAATGAGCAGTTCTTC. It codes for CATQKGGGTYNEQFF.

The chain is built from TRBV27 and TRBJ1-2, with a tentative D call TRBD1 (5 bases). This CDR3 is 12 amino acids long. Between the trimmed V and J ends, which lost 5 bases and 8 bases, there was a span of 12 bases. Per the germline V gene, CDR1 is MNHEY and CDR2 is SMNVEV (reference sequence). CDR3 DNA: TGTGCCAGCAGTCCGTCGGGGGAGGGCTACACCTTC. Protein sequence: CASSPSGEGYTF.